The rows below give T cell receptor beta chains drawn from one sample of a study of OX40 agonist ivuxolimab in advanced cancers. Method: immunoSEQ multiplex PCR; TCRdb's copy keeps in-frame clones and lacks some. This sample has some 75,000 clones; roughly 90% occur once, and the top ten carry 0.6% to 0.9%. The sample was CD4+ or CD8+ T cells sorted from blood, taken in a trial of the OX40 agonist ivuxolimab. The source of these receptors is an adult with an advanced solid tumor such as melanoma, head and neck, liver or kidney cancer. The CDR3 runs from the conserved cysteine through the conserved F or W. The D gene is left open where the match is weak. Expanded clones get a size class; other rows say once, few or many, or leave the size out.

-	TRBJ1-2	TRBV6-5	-	TGTGCCAGCAGCGCACAGGGTCACTATGGCTACACCTTC	CASSAQGHYGYTF
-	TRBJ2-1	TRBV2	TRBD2	TGTGCCAGCAATCCAACTAGCGGGAGGGATGAGCAGTTCTTC	CASNPTSGRDEQFF
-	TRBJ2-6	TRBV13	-	TGTGCCAGCACCCTTTCAGTCGGCTCTGGGGCCAACGTCCTGACTTTC	CASTLSVGSGANVLTF
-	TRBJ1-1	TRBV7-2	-	TGTGCCAGCAGCTTGAAGGTATCCATGAACACTGAAGCTTTCTTT	CASSLKVSMNTEAFF
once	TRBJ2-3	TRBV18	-	TGTGCCAGCTCACCGAGCGCCTCAGATACGCAGTATTTT	CASSPSASDTQYF
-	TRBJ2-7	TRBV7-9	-	TGTGCCAGCAGCTTAGTGTTTGGCGAGCAGTACTTC	CASSLVFGEQYF
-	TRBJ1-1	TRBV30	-	TGTGCCTGGCGCAACGTCCAGAACACTGAAGCTTTCTTT	CAWRNVQNTEAFF
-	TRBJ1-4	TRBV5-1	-	TGCGCCAGCAGGGTGGGGGTCGATCGGGAAAAACTGTTTTTT	CASRVGVDREKLFF
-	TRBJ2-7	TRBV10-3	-	TGTGCCATCAGTGTGCAGGGCGGATCCTACGAGCAGTACTTC	CAISVQGGSYEQYF
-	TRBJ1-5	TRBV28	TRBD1	TGTGCCAGCAGTTTTCAACAGGGGGCAGGCAATCAGCCCCAGCATTTT	CASSFQQGAGNQPQHF
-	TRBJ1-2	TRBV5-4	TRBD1	TGTGCCAGCAGCCCTTCACCCGGGGACAGGAAGGGCGGCTACACCTTC	CASSPSPGDRKGGYTF
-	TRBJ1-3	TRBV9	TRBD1	TGTGCCAGCAGCTCCACCCAACAGGGGGCCCCCCTTGGAAACACCATATATTTT	CASSSTQQGAPLGNTIYF
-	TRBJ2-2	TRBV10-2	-	TGCGCCAGCCTAGTACAGGGCAAGAACACCGGGGAGCTGTTTTTT	CASLVQGKNTGELFF
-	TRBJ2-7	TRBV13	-	TGTGCCAGCAGCTCTCGCCGTGGTCTGACTAAGGAGCAGTACTTC	CASSSRRGLTKEQYF
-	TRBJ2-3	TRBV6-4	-	TGTGCCAGCAGTGAAATGGGCCACACAGATACGCAGTATTTT	CASSEMGHTDTQYF
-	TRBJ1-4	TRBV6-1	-	TGTGCCAGCAGGACGAAAGGGGTTTTGAGTGAAAAACTGTTTTTT	CASRTKGVLSEKLFF
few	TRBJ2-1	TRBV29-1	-	TGCAGCGTTGAGGCAGTCCGGTACAATGAGCAGTTCTTC	CSVEAVRYNEQFF
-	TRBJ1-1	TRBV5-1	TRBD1	TGCGCCAGCAGCTCACAGGGGTACACTGAAGCTTTCTTT	CASSSQGYTEAFF
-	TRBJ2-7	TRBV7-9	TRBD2	TGTGCCAGCAGCCCTTTGGGGAGGGGATTTGAGCAGTACTTC	CASSPLGRGFEQYF
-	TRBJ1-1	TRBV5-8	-	TGTGCCAGCAGCTACGACAGCAACACTGAAGCTTTCTTT	CASSYDSNTEAFF
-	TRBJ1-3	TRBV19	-	TGTGCCAGTAGTATAGTGACCGAGGTCGGAAACACCATATATTTT	CASSIVTEVGNTIYF
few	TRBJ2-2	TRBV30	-	TGTGCCTGGAGGCTCCAGACAGGGAGGTGGACCGGGGAGCTGTTTTTT	CAWRLQTGRWTGELFF
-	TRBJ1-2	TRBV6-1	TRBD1	TGTGCCAGCGTGACAAGTCCGGGACAGGGTGTGAGCTACACCTTC	CASVTSPGQGVSYTF
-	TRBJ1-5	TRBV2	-	TGTGCCAGCAGCGCGCAGGGAAGGGGCAATCAGCCCCAGCATTTT	CASSAQGRGNQPQHF
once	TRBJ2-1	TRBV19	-	TGTGCCAGTAGTGTCGGACAGAACAATGAGCAGTTCTTC	CASSVGQNNEQFF
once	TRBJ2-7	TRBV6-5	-	TGTGCCAGCAGCCGCGCCGCGGGGCCAGACCCCTACTTC	CASSRAAGPDPYF
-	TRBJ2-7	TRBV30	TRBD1	TGTGCCTGGGCCGGGACAGGGTTCTACGAGCAGTACTTC	CAWAGTGFYEQYF
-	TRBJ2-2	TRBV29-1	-	TGCAGCGTTGAAATCGGGAGCACCGGGGAGCTGTTTTTT	CSVEIGSTGELFF
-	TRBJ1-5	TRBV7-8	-	TGTGCCAGCAGCTTAGCAGGGCGTAGCAATCAGCCCCAGCATTTT	CASSLAGRSNQPQHF
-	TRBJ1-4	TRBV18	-	TGTGCCAGCTCACCACGAGCGGGTAACGGTGAAAAACTGTTTTTT	CASSPRAGNGEKLFF
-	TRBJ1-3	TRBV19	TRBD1	TGTGCCAGTAGTATTGGGACAGGGTCTGGAAACACCATATATTTT	CASSIGTGSGNTIYF
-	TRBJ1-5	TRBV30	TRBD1	TGTGCCTGGAGTTATGAGGGGGCGACCCAGCCCCAGCATTTT	CAWSYEGATQPQHF
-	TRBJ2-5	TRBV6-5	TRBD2	TGTGCCGTCCGGGGGAGCGGGGGCGGGAAGACCCAGTACTTC	CAVRGSGGGKTQYF
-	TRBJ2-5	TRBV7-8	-	TGTGCCAGCAGCTTTTCTGGGGCCCAAGAGACCCAGTACTTC	CASSFSGAQETQYF
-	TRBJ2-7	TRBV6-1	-	TGTGCCAGCCCCAGATCAAGCCTCTCCTACGAGCAGTACTTC	CASPRSSLSYEQYF
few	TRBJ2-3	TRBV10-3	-	TGTGCCATCAGTGAAGATGCCCTAGCGTCGGTTCGGTATTTT	CAISEDALASVRYF
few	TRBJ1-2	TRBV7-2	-	TGTGCCAGCGGCACCCCCCACCGGGGGGACCCCTATGGCTACACCTTC	CASGTPHRGDPYGYTF
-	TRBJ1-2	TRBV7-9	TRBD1	TGTGCCAGCAGCCGGACGACAGGGACACATGGCTACACCTTC	CASSRTTGTHGYTF
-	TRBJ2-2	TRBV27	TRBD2	TGTGCCAGCAGTTTCGGCCTAGCGGGAGGTAGTGGCACCGGGGAGCTGTTTTTT	CASSFGLAGGSGTGELFF
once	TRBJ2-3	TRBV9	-	TGTGCCAGCACCAGGGACATATCTAGCACAGATACGCAGTATTTT	CASTRDISSTDTQYF
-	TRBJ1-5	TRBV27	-	TGTGCCAGCAGCACGGGACACGGGAATCAGCCCCAGCATTTT	CASSTGHGNQPQHF
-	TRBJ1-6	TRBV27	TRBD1	TGTGCCAGCAAGCGCGGGGACAGGGAAATTTCACCCCTCCACTTT	CASKRGDREISPLHF
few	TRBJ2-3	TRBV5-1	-	TGCGCCAGCAGCTTTAGCGGTATCTTCACAGATACGCAGTATTTT	CASSFSGIFTDTQYF
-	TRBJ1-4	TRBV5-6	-	TGTGCCAGCAGCTTGGGGCAAGATGAAAAACTGTTTTTT	CASSLGQDEKLFF
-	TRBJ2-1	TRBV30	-	TGTGCCTGGAGTAGCGGTGGCTCCTACAATGAGCAGTTCTTC	CAWSSGGSYNEQFF
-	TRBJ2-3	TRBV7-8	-	TGTGCCAGCAGCGGCAGGGGTAGCACAGATACGCAGTATTTT	CASSGRGSTDTQYF
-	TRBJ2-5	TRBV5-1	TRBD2	TGCGCCAGCAGCGAAATGGGGGGGGAGACCCAGTACTTC	CASSEMGGETQYF
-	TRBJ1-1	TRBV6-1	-	TGTGCCAGCAGTGAATTTCACGGTGAAGCTTTCTTT	CASSEFHGEAFF
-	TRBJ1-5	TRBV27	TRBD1	TGTGCCAGCAAAGGACAGGGGGTTCAGCCCCAGCATTTT	CASKGQGVQPQHF
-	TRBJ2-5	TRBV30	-	TGTGCCTGTAGGGGCCAAGAGACCCAGTACTTC	CACRGQETQYF
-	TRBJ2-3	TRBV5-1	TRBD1	TGCGCCAGCAGCTTCGCAGGGGGCCGCAGCACAGATACGCAGTATTTT	CASSFAGGRSTDTQYF